The clone carrying this T cell receptor (beta chain) was observed once. The antigen is not known. This sample was included in a study of T cells after posttransplantation cyclophosphamide. Treatment was busulfan-fludarabine conditioning, a marrow graft, and cyclophosphamide on days +3 and +4. Overall study results and limits: TRB overlap between skin or GI tissue T cells and blood was limited. Recipient CMV seropositivity and CMV reactivation strongly tracked TRB clonality. Donor CD8+ memory clones often dominated recipient blood repertoires at later times.

Only in-frame clones appear in the TCRdb table, and some are missing; sequencing was by immunoSEQ multiplex PCR. Of thousands of clones listed, 75% are singletons. The germline gives CDR1 SEHNR, CDR2 FQNEAQ (reference sequence). This CDR3 has 16 amino acids. The germline V and J ends were trimmed by 4 bases and 5 bases, with 17 bases remaining between them. This TCR came from a male patient in his sixties or seventies who received an allogeneic stem cell transplant from an unrelated donor, was CMV-positive, and had no GVHD. Some T cells may be provided by the graft donor. This material consisted of PBMCs, taken after allogeneic stem cell transplant with posttransplant cyclophosphamide. The rearrangement joins TRBV7-9 to TRBJ2-2, with a weak D call TRBD2 (5 bases). CDR3 region: CASSSASGFWTGELFF. CDR3 nucleotides: TGTGCCAGCAGCTCGGCGTCGGGGTTTTGGACCGGGGAGCTGTTTTTT. The full variable domain, completed using reference TRBV7-9 and TRBJ2-2, is DTGVSQNPRHKITKRGQNVTFRCDPISEHNRLYWYRQTLGQGPEFLTYFQNEAQLEKSRLLSDRFSAERPKGSFSTLEIQRTEQGDSAMYLCASSSASGFWTGELFFGEGSRLTVL.